These 12 T cell receptor beta chains came from one sample sequenced in a study of T cells in Graves' hyperthyroidism and ophthalmopathy. What was amplified from RNA transcripts were TCR beta CDR3 regions. The HTBI primer set was used in a first-round RT-PCR of the TCR CDR3. From the multiplex PCR reads, TCRdb called clonotypes with MiXCR, one entry per CDR3 protein. Among 300,000 to 400,000 distinct CDR3 sequences listed, around 23% were seen once. The specimen sequenced was blood. These receptors came from a woman between 45 and 60 years old with Graves' hyperthyroidism.

This clonotype has at least ten counts. J is TRBJ1-2 and V is TRBV18; 7 positions match TRBD1. The CDR3 covers 13 residues. Germline assignment: CDR1 KGHSH and CDR2 LQKENI. Unmatched junction bases numbered 5, after V lost 3 bases and J lost 7 bases. The CDR3 is CASSPDRDTGYTF. In DNA form, the CDR3 reads TGTGCCAGCTCACCCGACAGGGATACTGGCTACACCTTC.

This clonotype was picked up many times. The chain carries TRBV28 and TRBJ2-3, with a tentative D call TRBD1 (5 bases). The germline V gene has CDR1 MDHEN and CDR2 SYDVKM. The CDR3 is 14 residues long. Trimming took 1 base from V and 2 from J, leaving 7 bases between them. CDR3 in DNA: TGTGCCAGCAGTTTATCGGACAACACAGATACGCAGTATTTT. This encodes CASSLSDNTDTQYF. Full variable domain (outside the CDR3, taken from reference TRBV28 and TRBJ2-3): DVKVTQSSRYLVKRTGEKVFLECVQDMDHENMFWYRQDPGLGLRLIYFSYDVKMKEKGDIPEGYSVSREKKERFSLILESASTNQTSMYLCASSLSDNTDTQYFGPGTRLTVL.

This clonotype was seen at least ten times. The chain recombines TRBV7-2 with TRBJ2-7; 7 positions match TRBD1. CDR3 size: 14 residues. J was trimmed by 1 base and V by 3 bases; bases with no gene match: 3. Germline lookup yields CDR1 SGHTA and CDR2 FQGNSA. In DNA, the CDR3 is TGTGCCAGCAGCTTGGACAGGTTTTCCTACGAGCAGTACTTC. The encoded protein is CASSLDRFSYEQYF.

This clonotype showed up many times. V gene TRBV20-1 combines with J gene TRBJ2-1, with D hard to call. The CDR3 length is 13 residues. V was clipped by 1 base and J by 0 bases, with 4 bases between them. Per the germline V gene, CDR1 is DFQATT and CDR2 is SNEGSKA (reference sequence). Here the CDR3 reads CSARASSYNEQFF. The CDR3 nucleotides are TGCAGTGCTAGAGCGAGCTCCTACAATGAGCAGTTCTTC.

There are many counts of this clonotype. The chain is built from TRBV7-9 and TRBJ2-1, with TRBD2 as a possible D gene (5 bases). Germline V gene lookup returns CDR1 SEHNR and CDR2 FQNEAQ (reference sequence). The V and J ends lost 2 bases and 6 bases respectively, with 14 bases between them. CDR3 length: 15 residues. CDR3 residues: CASSLRRAQPNEQFF. CDR3 nucleotides: TGTGCCAGCAGCTTACGGCGGGCGCAACCCAATGAGCAGTTCTTC.

This clonotype came up a few times. The rearrangement joins TRBV20-1 to TRBJ2-7; 12 positions match TRBD2. Trimming removed 7 bases from V and 3 bases from J; junction bases left unmatched: 4. This CDR3 is 13 amino acids long. Germline V gene sequence: CDR1 DFQATT, CDR2 SNEGSKA (reference sequence). CDR3 in amino acids: CSVRTSGVYEQYF. The CDR3 nucleotides read TGCAGTGTGAGGACTAGCGGGGTCTACGAGCAGTACTTC.

The chain recombines TRBV7-9 with TRBJ2-7; D is uncertain. The CDR3 is made up of 16 amino acids. Trimming removed 4 bases from V and 4 bases from J, with 20 bases in between. The V gene's germline CDR1 is SEHNR and CDR2 FQNEAQ (reference sequence). DNA for the CDR3: TGTGCCAGCAGCTCTCGCGAGAGTACGGGTCCGTACGAGCAGTACTTC. Translation: CASSSRESTGPYEQYF.

The table lists this clonotype with a few counts. The chain recombines TRBV10-3 with TRBJ2-5, with a weak D call TRBD2 (5 bases). The CDR3 has 11 residues. Germline V gene sequence: CDR1 ENHRY, CDR2 SYGVKD. Trimming took off 11 bases at V and 4 bases at J, with 11 bases between the two ends. CDR3 residues: CAVASGETQYF. The CDR3 DNA follows: TGTGCCGTAGCGTCCGGAGAGACCCAGTACTTC.

This clonotype was detected ten times or more. This sequence joins TRBV20-1 and TRBJ2-1; 10 nucleotides agree with TRBD2. The CDR3 consists of 15 residues. Looked up from germline, CDR1 is DFQATT and CDR2 is SNEGSKA (reference sequence). The J segment lost 9 bases and the V segment lost 0 bases, leaving 8 bases of the junction unmatched. The CDR3 DNA follows: TGCAGTGCTAGAGATCCCCTAGCGGGAGTGGTTGAGCAGTTCTTC. Its translation is CSARDPLAGVVEQFF.

The genes are TRBV5-8 and TRBJ2-4; TRBD1 aligns across 12 bases. The CDR3 is 19 amino acids. V lost 5 bases, J lost 0 bases, and 12 bases stayed unmatched. The germline V gene has CDR1 SGHTS and CDR2 YDEGEE. The CDR3 protein is CASRVPGQGATLAKNIQYF. CDR3 nucleotide sequence: TGTGCCAGCAGGGTTCCGGGACAGGGGGCGACTCTAGCCAAAAACATTCAGTACTTC.

The chain combines TRBV6-2 or TRBV6-3 with TRBJ2-7; a weak D match, TRBD2 (6 bases). The CDR3 extends over 15 amino acids. Germline V CDR1 and CDR2: MNHEY, SVGEGT. Trimming removed 6 bases at V and 5 bases at J, with 20 bases between. The chain's CDR3 is CASSDPGGRRHEQYF. In nucleotides, the CDR3 is TGTGCCAGCAGCGACCCTGGGGGGAGGCGCCACGAGCAGTACTTC.

This clonotype has ten or more counts. The chain recombines TRBV9 with TRBJ2-3; 12 bases fit TRBD1. Germline trimming cut 2 bases from V and 5 bases from J; bases unmatched to any gene: 6. This CDR3 is built from 16 residues. Per germline, CDR1 SGDLS and CDR2 YYNGEE. CDR3 residues: CASSVDGTGGIDTQYF. CDR3 coding DNA: TGTGCCAGCAGCGTGGACGGGACAGGGGGCATAGATACGCAGTATTTT.